The 29 T cell receptor beta chains given below trace back to one sample, sequenced in a study of blood T cells in healthy people across ages. For the second PCR, which ran for roughly 7 to 11 cycles, a sample-barcoded 5' primer and a J-beta primer mix were used. From the 5' RACE reads, TCRdb called clonotypes with MiXCR, one entry per CDR3 protein. The table lists about 1.6 million distinct CDR3 sequences, about 35% of them singletons, with approximately 10% in the top ten. Sequences were obtained from blood. These receptors were obtained from a woman aged 25 to 39 in good health.

The V gene is TRBV11-1, the J gene TRBJ2-1; 8 bases match TRBD1. The CDR3 contains 16 residues. With 1 base clipped from V and 2 bases from J, the junction kept 4 bases outside the gene matches. Germline V CDR1 and CDR2: SGHAT, FQDESV (reference sequence). DNA for the CDR3: TGTGCCAGCAGCTTAGGGACAGGGAGCCCCTACAATGAGCAGTTCTTC. Residues: CASSLGTGSPYNEQFF.

This sequence joins TRBV5-1 and TRBJ2-5, with TRBD2 matching 11 bases. V shed 7 bases and J 1 base; nucleotides not matched to a gene: 18. The length of the CDR3 is 19 residues. Looked up from germline, CDR1 is SGHRS and CDR2 is YFSETQ. CDR3 sequence: CASGARGLAGGASQETQYF. CDR3 bases: TGCGCCAGCGGCGCCCGAGGACTAGCGGGCGGAGCCTCCCAAGAGACCCAGTACTTC.

This clonotype came up a few times. CDR3 in amino acids: CASRRTGGSGANVLTF. DNA of the CDR3: TGTGCCAGCAGAAGGACAGGTGGCTCTGGGGCCAACGTCCTGACTTTC. V usage is TRBV7-8 and J usage is TRBJ2-6; 7 nucleotides align to TRBD1. The V segment lost 6 bases and the J segment 0 bases; nucleotides outside the gene matches: 5. Germline CDR1 is SGHVS and CDR2 is FQNEAQ. This CDR3 region has 16 residues.

The table lists this clonotype with a few counts. The J gene is TRBJ2-7, the V gene TRBV4-1, with D hard to call. Trimming pared 3 bases from V and 6 bases from J, leaving 0 bases between. Germline V gene lookup returns CDR1 MGHRA and CDR2 YSYEKL. The CDR3 extends over 9 amino acids. CDR3 sequence (DNA): TGCGCCAGCAGCCACGAGCAGTACTTC. It specifies CASSHEQYF.

A word on this clonotype: Just one base apart from a much larger clone, this may be a read error. The chain joins TRBV7-4 to TRBJ1-1; TRBD1 matches at 7 bases. Germline lookup yields CDR1 SGHVT and CDR2 SQSDAQ. This CDR3 is built from 13 residues. V shed 5 bases, J shed 3 bases, and the junction held 3 bases outside the gene matches. CDR3 coding DNA: TGTGCCAGCAGCGATCAGGGGGACACTGAAGCTTTCTTT. Its translation is CASSDQGDTEAFF.

This sequence joins TRBV28 and TRBJ2-3; maybe TRBD2 (6 bases). This CDR3 contains 13 residues. Germline V CDR1 and CDR2: MDHEN, SYDVKM. The V gene lost 6 bases and the J gene lost 8 bases, with 15 bases spanning the gap. CDR3 amino acids: CASRQGPSVTQYF. In nucleotides, the CDR3 is TGTGCCAGCAGGCAGGGCCCTAGCGTTACGCAGTATTTT.

This clonotype has more than one count but fewer than ten. The chain carries TRBV5-6 and TRBJ2-1; possibly TRBD2 for D (6 bases). V was trimmed by 3 bases and J by 1 base, leaving 11 bases between them. Germline V gives CDR1 SGHDT, CDR2 YYEEEE. The CDR3 is made up of 15 amino acids. The CDR3 region is CASSWGVGSYNEQFF. In DNA form, the CDR3 reads TGTGCCAGCAGCTGGGGGGTAGGGTCCTACAATGAGCAGTTCTTC.

The rearrangement uses TRBV28 and TRBJ2-7; TRBD1 is a possible D gene (6 bases). This CDR3 has 15 amino acids. Deletions cut 4 bases from V and 1 base from J, with 14 bases between. Germline CDR1 MDHEN, CDR2 SYDVKM. The CDR3 DNA follows: TGTGCCAGCAGTTCGACAGGAGTTAATTCCTACGAGCAGTACTTC. Its translation: CASSSTGVNSYEQYF.

This clonotype was observed a few times. The gene calls are TRBV9 and TRBJ2-2; D not certain. Trimming shortened V by 7 bases and J by 5 bases, and 6 bases separated the two germline ends. Germline CDR1 reads SGDLS; CDR2 reads YYNGEE. The CDR3 length is 11 residues. The CDR3 DNA follows: TGTGCCAGCGGCGGAACCGGGGAGCTGTTTTTT. Amino acids: CASGGTGELFF.

This chain connects TRBV9 to TRBJ2-5; D unresolved. The CDR3 length is 17 residues. CDR1 is SGDLS, CDR2 YYNGEE, per germline. V was cut by 0 bases and J by 2 bases, with 17 bases left in between. CDR3: CASSVATIAALQETQYF. The CDR3 DNA is TGTGCCAGCAGCGTAGCTACGATCGCAGCACTTCAAGAGACCCAGTACTTC. Variable domain in full (rest from reference TRBV9 and TRBJ2-5): DSGVTQTPKHLITATGQRVTLRCSPRSGDLSVYWYQQSLDQGLQFLIQYYNGEERAKGNILERFSAQQFPDLHSELNLSSLELGDSALYFCASSVATIAALQETQYFGPGTRLLVL.

The chain links TRBV7-6 to TRBJ2-3, with D tentatively TRBD2 (5 bases). There are 13 residues in the CDR3. In germline, CDR1 is SGHVS, CDR2 FNYEAQ. Trimming removed 4 bases from V and 4 bases from J, with 9 bases in between. The CDR3 protein is CASSSEVPDTQYF. DNA of the CDR3: TGTGCCAGCAGCTCGGAGGTCCCAGATACGCAGTATTTT.

The gene calls are TRBV27 and TRBJ2-5, with 11 bases identical to TRBD2. This CDR3 spans 15 amino acids. Germline values: CDR1 MNHEY, CDR2 SMNVEV (reference sequence). Unmatched junction bases numbered 9, after V lost 8 bases and J lost 4 bases. The CDR3 sequence is CASGLAGGLGETQYF. Written as DNA, the CDR3 is TGTGCCAGCGGGTTAGCGGGAGGGCTAGGAGAGACCCAGTACTTC.

Worth noting for this clonotype: Germline and junction disagree at one end, which may indicate a read error. The rearrangement uses TRBV4-1 and TRBJ1-2; D possibly corresponds to TRBD1 (5 bases). This CDR3 region has 17 residues. Germline loops: CDR1 MGHRA, CDR2 YSYEKL. The CDR3 here is CASSQERLVGGEDGYTF. The DNA of the CDR3 is TGTGCCAGCAGCCAAGAAAGATTGGTGGGGGGGGAGGATGGCTACACCTTC.

A word on this clonotype: This may arise from a read error, as a much more abundant clone is one base away. The rearrangement uses TRBV6-2 or TRBV6-3 and TRBJ2-6; TRBD2 aligns across 8 bases. The germline V gene has CDR1 MNHEY and CDR2 SVGEGT. V trimming: 6 bases; J trimming: 2 bases; junction bases outside the gene matches: 9. The CDR3 spans 17 residues. The CDR3 DNA reads TGTGCCAGCAGCCAGGGACTAGTGGGAGCTGGGGCCAACGTCCTGACTTTC. The encoded protein is CASSQGLVGAGANVLTF.

This clonotype came up a few times. This chain joins TRBV20-1 and TRBJ1-6; 7 nucleotides agree with TRBD1. The trim removed 1 base at V and 10 bases at J, leaving 25 bases unmatched. Germline values: CDR1 DFQATT, CDR2 SNEGSKA (reference sequence). This CDR3 spans 20 amino acids. This CDR3 is CSARGGNGTALSFRGSPLHF. The CDR3 DNA follows: TGCAGTGCTAGAGGAGGGAATGGGACAGCCCTAAGTTTCAGAGGGTCACCCCTCCACTTT.

The V gene is TRBV21-1, the J gene TRBJ1-4. TRBV21-1 is termed a pseudogene. This CDR3 is built from 14 residues. CDR3 nucleotide sequence: TGTGCCAGCAGCAGAGTCGGCAGCACAGAAAAACGGTTTTTT. Protein: CASSRVGSTEKRFF.

The chain uses TRBV27 and TRBJ1-1; D may be TRBD1 (5 bases). The V end was cut by 1 base, the J end by 4 bases, with 22 bases between. Germline V gene sequence: CDR1 MNHEY, CDR2 SMNVEV (reference sequence). The CDR3 sequence is 18 residues long. For the CDR3, the DNA is TGTGCCAGCAGTTTATTGGGTGATAATATTAGGGGCTTCACTGAAGCTTTCTTT. It specifies CASSLLGDNIRGFTEAFF.

A few counts support this clonotype. V gene TRBV7-2 combines with J gene TRBJ2-5, with D perhaps TRBD1 (6 bases). V lost 8 bases and J 0 bases, leaving 19 bases between the germline ends. Germline CDR1 reads SGHTA; CDR2 reads FQGNSA. This CDR3 region has 16 residues. Here the CDR3 reads CASDPGDILYQETQYF. As DNA, the CDR3 is TGTGCCAGCGACCCTGGGGACATTCTGTACCAAGAGACCCAGTACTTC.

This clonotype has a count of ten or more. V usage is TRBV29-1 and J usage is TRBJ1-2; the D is unclear. CDR3 length equals 12 residues. Germline CDR1 and CDR2: SQVTM and ANQGSEA. Trimming took off 3 bases at V and 5 bases at J, with 10 bases between the two ends. In nucleotides, the CDR3 is TGCAGCGTTGAGGACCAGTTATATGGCTACACCTTC. Encoded protein: CSVEDQLYGYTF.

This clonotype was observed at least ten times. The chain recombines TRBV5-5 with TRBJ1-4, with unresolved D. Trimming took off 4 bases at V and 6 bases at J, with 10 bases between the two ends. The CDR3 is 13 residues long. Germline CDR1 reads SGHKS; CDR2 reads YYEKEE (reference sequence). CDR3 loop: CASSPGWDEKLFF. The CDR3 DNA sequence: TGTGCCAGCAGCCCCGGGTGGGATGAAAAACTGTTTTTT.

The chain couples TRBV20-1 to TRBJ2-3; a weak D match, TRBD2 (6 bases). The V end lost 6 bases, the J end lost 1 base, and 11 bases lay between the germline ends. This CDR3 has 13 amino acids. The germline V gene has CDR1 DFQATT and CDR2 SNEGSKA (reference sequence). In DNA, the CDR3 is TGCAGTGCGAGGGAGGTGGGCACAGATACGCAGTATTTT. It specifies CSAREVGTDTQYF.

This chain joins TRBV5-4 and TRBJ1-2; D is possibly TRBD1 (6 bases). This CDR3 contains 14 residues. Looked up from germline, CDR1 is SGHNT and CDR2 is YYREEE (reference sequence). The V and J ends lost 4 bases and 3 bases respectively, with 13 bases between them. The CDR3 DNA is TGTGCCAGCAGCACCGGACAGCTCGACTATGGCTACACCTTC. Its translation: CASSTGQLDYGYTF.

This clonotype was found many times. The genes are TRBV6-4 and TRBJ2-7; 8 positions match TRBD2. The last part of the DNA fits TRBJ2-3 better; the J call may be wrong. Germline assignment: CDR1 MRHNA and CDR2 SNTAGT. The CDR3 extends over 12 amino acids. This CDR3 reads CASSRSGGEQYF. CDR3 nucleotides: TGTGCCAGCAGCCGAAGCGGGGGAGAGCAGTATTTT.

J is TRBJ2-7 and V is TRBV6-1, with D maybe TRBD2 (6 bases). The CDR3 spans 13 residues. V shed 4 bases and J shed 3 bases, with 10 bases lying between them. Germline V gene sequence: CDR1 MNHNS, CDR2 SASEGT. The CDR3 DNA follows: TGTGCCAGCAGTGTGTCGCGGGACTACGAGCAGTACTTC. It specifies CASSVSRDYEQYF.

The chain links TRBV15 to TRBJ2-5; possible D gene TRBD2, 6 bases. This CDR3 comprises 15 residues. V lost 0 bases and J lost 4, with 12 bases in between. Germline assignment: CDR1 LNHNV and CDR2 YYDKDF (reference sequence). CDR3 nucleotide sequence: TGTGCCACCAGCAGAGATCAGGAGGGCCCAGAGACCCAGTACTTC. Its translation is CATSRDQEGPETQYF.

This clonotype was observed many times. The rearrangement links TRBV20-1 to TRBJ2-3; no definite D call. V was cut by 2 bases and J by 6 bases, with 12 bases left in between. The CDR3 runs to 13 residues. Germline V gene sequence: CDR1 DFQATT, CDR2 SNEGSKA (reference sequence). The CDR3 coding sequence is TGCAGTGCTAGACTTGCTACTCGGGATACGCAGTATTTT. This sequence encodes CSARLATRDTQYF.

This clonotype was detected a few times. In DNA form, the CDR3 reads TGTGCCATCAAGGGTCAGGACGCTAACTATGGCTACACCTTC. Protein sequence: CAIKGQDANYGYTF. The chain carries TRBV10-3 and TRBJ1-2; D is unresolved. V was shortened by 7 bases and J by 0 bases, with 12 bases between the two germline ends. The CDR3 totals 14 residues. Per the germline V gene, CDR1 is ENHRY and CDR2 is SYGVKD.

The gene calls are TRBV28 and TRBJ1-5; tentatively, D is TRBD1 (6 bases). CDR3 length: 15 residues. The V and J ends lost 0 bases and 3 bases respectively, with 9 bases between them. CDR1 and CDR2 from the germline V gene are MDHEN and SYDVKM. In DNA, the CDR3 is TGTGCCAGCAGTTTATGGGCAGGGGACAATCAGCCCCAGCATTTT. Translated, it gives CASSLWAGDNQPQHF.

The CDR3 coding sequence is TGTGCCAGCAGTTTCTGGACAGCGGACACTGAAGCTTTCTTT. Encoded protein: CASSFWTADTEAFF. The chain uses TRBV12-3 or TRBV12-4 and TRBJ1-1; D possibly corresponds to TRBD1 (6 bases). Trimming left V 3 bases short and J 3 bases short, with 11 bases between. The CDR3 loop spans 14 amino acids.